The rows below give T cell receptor beta chains drawn from one sample of a study of patients and donors after allogeneic stem cell transplantation. In TCRdb, the RT-PCR reads were re-called with MiXCR into one record per CDR3 protein. The table has some 880,000 distinct CDR3 sequences, roughly 17% seen once. The material sequenced was blood, either unsorted or a sorted T cell fraction (not recorded which). The source is a human donor who was either an allogeneic HSCT recipient or a stem cell or donor lymphocyte infusion donor (not recorded which). It is not recorded whose cells these are; they may come from a transplant donor. The CDR3 runs from the conserved cysteine through the conserved F or W. The D gene is left open where the match is weak. Rows give clone size only sometimes, using once, few, many, or a class for an expanded clone.

v_call	clone_size	j_call	d_call	cdr3_nt	cdr3_aa
TRBV9	few	TRBJ2-1	.	TGTGCCAGCAGCGTAGGCCCCCCCGTATCAGGGCGAAGAGACAATGAGCAGTTCTTC	CASSVGPPVSGRRDNEQFF
TRBV4-3	many	TRBJ2-5	TRBD1	TGCGCCAGCAGCCAAGATATAGGGGGCGAGACCCAGTACTTC	CASSQDIGGETQYF
TRBV12-3/TRBV12-4	many	TRBJ2-5	.	TGTGCCAGCAGTTTTGGCTCGCAGACCCAGTACTTC	CASSFGSQTQYF
TRBV7-2	many	TRBJ1-1	.	TGTGCCAGCAACCAAGAGCTGGGGTTGGCTGAAGCTTTCTTT	CASNQELGLAEAFF
TRBV30	.	TRBJ2-7	.	TGTGCCTGGGAAAGAAACGAGCAGTACTTC	CAWERNEQYF
TRBV3-1	.	TRBJ1-1	TRBD1	TGTGCCAGCAGCCAAGATTACGGTTGGACAGGAGGGGTAGCTTTCTTT	CASSQDYGWTGGVAFF
TRBV12-3/TRBV12-4	many	TRBJ2-5	.	TGTGCCAGCAGCCCCGGGGTCCGGGAGACCCAGTACTTC	CASSPGVRETQYF
TRBV6-2/TRBV6-3	few	TRBJ1-5	.	TGTGCCAGCAGCGCCACCGGGGGGGGCTTCGATCAGCCCCAGCATTTT	CASSATGGGFDQPQHF
TRBV20-1	few	TRBJ1-4	TRBD1	TGCAGTGCACCCGGCATAACGACAGGGCTTCGAGAAAAACTGTTTTTT	CSAPGITTGLREKLFF
TRBV20-1	few	TRBJ2-5	TRBD1	TGCAGTGCTCTTAGGGACAGACCCCAAGAGACCCAGTACTTC	CSALRDRPQETQYF
TRBV6-1	few	TRBJ1-2	.	TGTGCCAGCAGTGACGACAGTCGTCGTGGCTACACCTTC	CASSDDSRRGYTF
TRBV10-3	.	TRBJ1-6	.	TGTGCCGTGTATTCCGGGATCGATAATTCACCCCTCCACTTT	CAVYSGIDNSPLHF
TRBV18	few	TRBJ1-2	.	TGTGCCAGCTCACTTCGGGAGGATGTTGGCTACACCTTC	CASSLREDVGYTF
TRBV20-1	many	TRBJ2-1	TRBD2	TGCAGTGCCTTTGGGGGGGACTACAATGAGCAGTTCTTC	CSAFGGDYNEQFF
TRBV11-2	few	TRBJ2-1	.	TGTGCCAGCAGCTTGGGGGTGAACAATGAGCAGTTCTTC	CASSLGVNNEQFF
TRBV5-1	.	TRBJ2-2	.	TGCGCCAGCAGCTATGAGGGGACCGGGGAGCTGTTTTTT	CASSYEGTGELFF
TRBV4-1	.	TRBJ2-3	TRBD2	TGCGCTAGCAGCCAAGCCCCAGGTAGCGGGAGGCAAAGCACAGATACGCAGTATTTT	CASSQAPGSGRQSTDTQYF
TRBV7-9	.	TRBJ1-4	.	TGTGCCAGCAGCTCCTCCGGGACCGATGAAAAACTGTTTTTT	CASSSSGTDEKLFF
TRBV5-1	.	TRBJ1-4	.	TGCGCCAGCAGCTTGGTTGGGGCGGGGGATGAAAAACTGTTTTTT	CASSLVGAGDEKLFF
TRBV19	.	TRBJ2-7	TRBD1	TGTGCCAGTAGTAACCGGGACAGCCCCTACGAGCAGTACTTC	CASSNRDSPYEQYF
TRBV3-1	few	TRBJ2-7	TRBD1	TGTGCCAGCAGCCAGCTACAGGGGGCGGAAAGCGAGCAGTACTTC	CASSQLQGAESEQYF